What follows are 29 T cell receptor beta chains derived from one specimen sequenced in a study of T cell responses to AZD1222 COVID-19 vaccine. Repertoires were generated with immunoSEQ multiplex PCR, while TCRdb's copy carries only in-frame clones and drops some. The top ten clones hold about 1.2% of a sample with about 190,000 clones, about 92% of them seen once. Here the sequenced sample was peripheral blood, taken on day 0 of AZD1222 vaccination. Receptors originate from an adult in good health.

This chain links TRBV5-1 with TRBJ2-3; D is unresolved. In germline, CDR1 is SGHRS, CDR2 YFSETQ. Trimming took off 7 bases at V and 4 bases at J, with 7 bases between the two ends. The CDR3 totals 11 residues. The CDR3 is CASRHADTQYF. CDR3 coding DNA: TGCGCCAGCCGCCATGCAGATACGCAGTATTTT.

The CDR3 is CASSGVGTDSYEQYF. The CDR3 DNA reads as TGTGCCAGCAGCGGCGTGGGGACGGATTCCTACGAGCAGTACTTC. The chain employs TRBV9 and TRBJ2-7; tentatively, D is TRBD1 or TRBD2 (5 bases each). Trimming pared 3 bases from V and 1 base from J, leaving 14 bases between. The CDR3 is made up of 15 amino acids. Per germline, CDR1 SGDLS and CDR2 YYNGEE. Combining the CDR3 with reference TRBV9 and TRBJ2-7 gives the whole variable domain DSGVTQTPKHLITATGQRVTLRCSPRSGDLSVYWYQQSLDQGLQFLIQYYNGEERAKGNILERFSAQQFPDLHSELNLSSLELGDSALYFCASSGVGTDSYEQYFGPGTRLTVT.

V and J are TRBV7-8 and TRBJ2-1; D may be TRBD1 or TRBD2 (6 bases each). Germline CDR1 is SGHVS and CDR2 is FQNEAQ. The ends were cut back, 5 bases at V and 6 bases at J, with 20 bases in the middle. The CDR3 is 16 amino acids. The CDR3 sequence is CASSRREGGLGNEQFF. The CDR3 bases are TGTGCCAGCAGCCGACGTGAAGGGGGGCTGGGCAATGAGCAGTTCTTC.

The gene calls are TRBV7-9 and TRBJ1-4; D remains unclear. The CDR3 spans 13 residues. The V gene's germline CDR1 is SEHNR and CDR2 FQNEAQ (reference sequence). Trimming took off 1 base at V and 8 bases at J, with 8 bases between the two ends. The CDR3: CASSLGLSEKLFF. In DNA, the CDR3 is TGTGCCAGCAGCTTAGGGCTGAGCGAAAAACTGTTTTTT.

V gene TRBV9 combines with J gene TRBJ2-1; the match to TRBD2 covers 13 bases. The CDR3 contains 17 residues. V dropped 2 bases and J dropped 1; count of bases not matched to a gene: 3. Germline CDR1 reads SGDLS; CDR2 reads YYNGEE. CDR3 sequence reads: CASSVRLAGGSYNEQFF. CDR3 sequence (DNA): TGTGCCAGCAGCGTGAGACTAGCGGGGGGTTCCTACAATGAGCAGTTCTTC. The whole variable domain, remainder taken from reference TRBV9 and TRBJ2-1, is DSGVTQTPKHLITATGQRVTLRCSPRSGDLSVYWYQQSLDQGLQFLIQYYNGEERAKGNILERFSAQQFPDLHSELNLSSLELGDSALYFCASSVRLAGGSYNEQFFGPGTRLTVL.

The table lists this clone with a count of one. This chain joins TRBV27 and TRBJ1-1; perhaps TRBD1 as D (6 bases). This CDR3 is 15 amino acids long. Per the germline V gene, CDR1 is MNHEY and CDR2 is SMNVEV (reference sequence). V lost 1 base and J lost 1, with 10 bases in between. CDR3 nucleotide sequence: TGTGCCAGCAGTTTATTAGGGACACCGAACACTGAAGCTTTCTTT. Residues: CASSLLGTPNTEAFF.

The CDR3 region is CASSPGAGQFF. CDR3 coding DNA: TGTGCCAGCAGCCCGGGCGCGGGGCAGTTCTTC. The V gene is TRBV7-8, the J gene TRBJ2-1; D may be TRBD2 (5 bases). The V end lost 5 bases, the J end lost 12 bases, and 11 bases lay between the germline ends. Germline CDR1 SGHVS, CDR2 FQNEAQ. This CDR3 has 11 amino acids.

The V gene is TRBV13, the J gene TRBJ1-1; D is undetermined. The V end was cut by 0 bases, the J end by 3 bases, with 5 bases between. The germline CDR1 and CDR2 sequences are PRHDT and FYEKMQ (reference sequence). This CDR3 has 13 amino acids. CDR3 amino acids: CASSLGSDTEAFF. CDR3 DNA: TGTGCCAGCAGCTTAGGGTCAGACACTGAAGCTTTCTTT.

V is TRBV5-1 and J is TRBJ2-1; D gene ambiguous. Trimming cost V 4 bases and J 2 bases, with 10 bases left between them. CDR1 and CDR2 (germline): SGHRS, YFSETQ. The CDR3 sequence is 14 residues long. As DNA, the CDR3 is TGCGCCAGCAGCCCTCCCAAAACCTACAATGAGCAGTTCTTC. Protein sequence: CASSPPKTYNEQFF. The full variable domain, in which reference TRBV5-1 and TRBJ2-1 provide the parts outside the CDR3, is KAGVTQTPRYLIKTRGQQVTLSCSPISGHRSVSWYQQTPGQGLQFLFEYFSETQRNKGNFPGRFSGRQFSNSRSEMNVSTLELGDSALYLCASSPPKTYNEQFFGPGTRLTVL.

This rearrangement joins TRBV27 to TRBJ1-6, with 7 bases that match TRBD1. The V gene end was trimmed by 1 base and the J gene end by 9 bases; junction bases not matched to a gene: 6. The germline V gene has CDR1 MNHEY and CDR2 SMNVEV (reference sequence). This CDR3 has 15 amino acids. The CDR3 DNA sequence: TGTGCCAGCAGTTTATTTTCCAGGGGGGGTTCACCCCTCCACTTT. Translated: CASSLFSRGGSPLHF.

CDR3 sequence: CASSILGQGYEQYF. The CDR3 DNA is TGTGCCAGTAGTATCCTGGGACAGGGGTACGAGCAGTACTTC. The chain combines TRBV19 with TRBJ2-7; 10 positions agree with TRBD1. V trimming: 3 bases; J trimming: 4 bases; junction bases outside the gene matches: 3. The germline CDR1 and CDR2 sequences are LNHDA and SQIVND (reference sequence). This CDR3 contains 14 residues.

This chain uses TRBV7-9 with TRBJ2-7; D unclear. The CDR3 length is 14 residues. V was trimmed by 2 bases and J by 4 bases, leaving 12 bases between them. Germline assignment: CDR1 SEHNR and CDR2 FQNEAQ (reference sequence). CDR3 nucleotide sequence: TGTGCCAGCAGCTTATCAGTTCAGGCGTACGAGCAGTACTTC. Its protein product is CASSLSVQAYEQYF.

The chain uses TRBV28 and TRBJ1-2, with 10 bases that match TRBD1. The V segment lost 5 bases and the J segment 3 bases; nucleotides outside the gene matches: 6. CDR1 is MDHEN and CDR2 is SYDVKM in the germline V gene. This CDR3 region has 15 residues. CDR3 protein: CASSMGQGKDYGYTF. CDR3 DNA: TGTGCCAGCAGTATGGGACAGGGGAAGGACTATGGCTACACCTTC.

The rearrangement links TRBV12-5 to TRBJ2-5, with D unresolved. Trimming took 5 bases from V and 0 from J, leaving 7 bases between them. This CDR3 region has 13 residues. The germline gives CDR1 LGHNT, CDR2 FRNRAP. This CDR3 reads CASGPGYQETQYF. Here the CDR3 DNA reads TGTGCTAGTGGTCCGGGCTACCAAGAGACCCAGTACTTC.

The V and J genes are TRBV11-3 and TRBJ2-5; possibly TRBD1 for D (6 bases). Germline CDR1 is SGHNT and CDR2 is YENEEA. Trimming stripped 1 base from V and 5 bases from J, with 11 bases between. This CDR3 has 14 residues. CDR3 sequence (DNA): TGTGCCAGCAGCTTAGCTGGAAGGGGGGAGACCCAGTACTTC. Residues: CASSLAGRGETQYF.

This rearrangement joins TRBV30 to TRBJ1-2, with a weak D call TRBD1 (6 bases). CDR3 length equals 13 residues. Germline CDR1 is GTSNPN and CDR2 is SVGIG (reference sequence). V lost 2 bases and J lost 8, with 15 bases in between. The CDR3 here is CAWSRGGEGGYTF. The CDR3 DNA is TGTGCCTGGAGTCGAGGGGGGGAAGGAGGCTACACCTTC.

The V gene is TRBV6-5, the J gene TRBJ1-6; tentative D call: TRBD1 (5 bases). Trimming removed 6 bases at V and 8 bases at J, with 14 bases between. Germline CDR1 and CDR2: MNHEY and SVGAGI. The CDR3 has 14 amino acids. As DNA, the CDR3 is TGTGCCAGCAGGACGGGGGAGATCCATTCACCCCTCCACTTT. Amino acids: CASRTGEIHSPLHF.

The CDR3 loop reads CASKKQTSGPYEQYF. The CDR3 DNA follows: TGTGCCAGCAAAAAACAGACTAGCGGACCCTACGAGCAGTACTTC. The chain combines TRBV6-5 with TRBJ2-7; 9 positions agree with TRBD2. CDR3 length equals 15 residues. Germline values: CDR1 MNHEY, CDR2 SVGAGI. V dropped 7 bases and J dropped 2; count of bases not matched to a gene: 9.

This chain joins TRBV6-2 or TRBV6-3 and TRBJ1-5; D unresolved. Trimming shortened V by 4 bases and J by 3 bases, and 13 bases separated the two germline ends. This CDR3 contains 15 residues. The germline V gene has CDR1 MNHEY and CDR2 SVGEGT. The CDR3 DNA follows: TGTGCCAGCAGTTCTGAGGGAATGTTCAATCAGCCCCAGCATTTT. It translates to CASSSEGMFNQPQHF.

This chain uses TRBV7-6 with TRBJ1-6; 7 positions match TRBD1. Trimming at V came to 5 bases and at J to 6 bases, leaving 10 bases not matched to a gene. Germline V gene lookup returns CDR1 SGHVS and CDR2 FNYEAQ. The CDR3 has 16 residues. As DNA, the CDR3 is TGTGCCAGCAGCCCGGGTAACAGGGGTGGTAATTCACCCCTCCACTTT. Residues: CASSPGNRGGNSPLHF.

V usage is TRBV24-1 and J usage is TRBJ1-2; D is unresolved. The CDR3 covers 12 residues. Germline V gives CDR1 KGHDR, CDR2 SFDVKD. Trimming took off 4 bases at V and 3 bases at J, with 5 bases between the two ends. Here the CDR3 DNA reads TGTGCCACCAGTGACCCTTACTATGGCTACACCTTC. Amino acids: CATSDPYYGYTF.

The chain uses TRBV4-1 and TRBJ2-5, with D possibly TRBD2 on 6 matching bases. Looked up from germline, CDR1 is MGHRA and CDR2 is YSYEKL. The CDR3 contains 19 residues. V shed 1 base and J shed 4 bases, with 25 bases lying between them. The DNA for the CDR3 is TGCGCCAGCAGCCAAGCAGACCCGCCGGGGGATCCTTGGGGAGAGACCCAGTACTTC. It translates to CASSQADPPGDPWGETQYF.

The chain has TRBV19 and TRBJ2-1; D is tentatively TRBD1 or TRBD2 (5 bases each). The germline V gene encodes CDR1 LNHDA and CDR2 SQIVND (reference sequence). This CDR3 region has 17 residues. Trimming left V 3 bases short and J 5 bases short, with 20 bases between. Here the CDR3 reads CASSIGTGIGPNNEQFF. CDR3 nucleotides: TGTGCCAGTAGTATCGGGACGGGGATCGGCCCCAACAATGAGCAGTTCTTC.

This clone was found once. The rearrangement joins TRBV5-8 to TRBJ1-5, with TRBD1 matching over 7 bases. The CDR3 is 14 residues long. The trim removed 7 bases at V and 2 bases at J, leaving 6 bases unmatched. The germline V gene has CDR1 SGHTS and CDR2 YDEGEE. Written as DNA, the CDR3 is TGTGCCAGCGGGCTCGGGACAGGCAATCAGCCCCAGCATTTT. This gives the protein CASGLGTGNQPQHF.

The chain has TRBV3-1 (or the pseudogene TRBV3-2) and TRBJ2-1, with D perhaps matching TRBD1 or TRBD2 (5 bases each). Germline-derived CDR1 and CDR2 are LGHDT and YNNKEL (reference sequence). There are 15 residues in the CDR3. Deletions cut 4 bases from V and 1 base from J, with 11 bases between. CDR3 amino acids: CASSRVGDSYNEQFF. DNA for the CDR3: TGTGCCAGCAGCCGCGTGGGGGATTCCTACAATGAGCAGTTCTTC.

The chain combines TRBV7-9 with TRBJ1-1, with D hard to call. V dropped 5 bases and J dropped 1 base, with 8 bases sitting between them. The CDR3 totals 13 residues. Germline V gene sequence: CDR1 SEHNR, CDR2 FQNEAQ (reference sequence). The CDR3 is CASSRVGNTEAFF. Here the CDR3 DNA reads TGTGCCAGCAGCCGAGTGGGGAACACTGAAGCTTTCTTT.

This chain links TRBV18 with TRBJ2-2, with TRBD1 matching 8 bases. The CDR3 extends over 15 amino acids. The trim removed 3 bases at V and 8 bases at J, leaving 8 bases unmatched. Germline CDR1 and CDR2: KGHSH and LQKENI. The CDR3 coding sequence is TGTGCCAGCTCACCCCCCGGGACAGGTGCGGGGGAGCTGTTTTTT. This sequence encodes CASSPPGTGAGELFF.

The chain is built from TRBV28 and TRBJ2-5; tentative D call: TRBD1 (6 bases). The V gene lost 6 bases and the J gene lost 3 bases, with 11 bases spanning the gap. The CDR3 loop spans 13 amino acids. Germline values: CDR1 MDHEN, CDR2 SYDVKM. CDR3 DNA sequence: TGTGCCAGCAGCGGGACATTGGAAGAGACCCAGTACTTC. Translating it yields CASSGTLEETQYF.

The V call is TRBV19, the J call TRBJ2-5; tentatively, D is TRBD2 (5 bases). CDR1 and CDR2 (germline): LNHDA, SQIVND (reference sequence). V was clipped by 3 bases and J by 5 bases, with 13 bases between them. The CDR3 extends over 14 amino acids. CDR3 nucleotides: TGTGCCAGTAGTATCGGACTGGCGGCGGAGACCCAGTACTTC. Translated: CASSIGLAAETQYF.